This TCR beta chain emerged from a study of blood T cell repertoires in COVID-19. Looking at the study overall: The analysed material was cDNA or gDNA that came from T cells, B-cell-depleted T cells, or PBMCs.

V lost 4 bases and J 1 base, leaving 21 bases between the germline ends. Germline values: CDR1 MGHRA, CDR2 YSYEKL. This CDR3 has 18 residues. This clone was detected ten times or more. TCRdb's copy holds only in-frame clones and misses some; the assay was immunoSEQ multiplex PCR. The sample holds tens of thousands of clones, roughly three quarters seen once. This rearrangement joins TRBV4-1 to TRBJ2-3; perhaps TRBD2 as D (7 bases). The sequence derives from a man in his sixties or seventies with acute or convalescent COVID-19. Specimen: peripheral blood. The CDR3 is CASSPKGGGGGGTDTQYF. The CDR3 DNA reads as TGCGCCAGCAGCCCGAAGGGGGGCGGGGGCGGGGGCACAGATACGCAGTATTTT.